These 8 T cell receptor beta chains were all obtained from the same sample, sequenced in a study of blood T cell repertoires in COVID-19. Generated by immunoSEQ multiplex PCR, the TCRdb table keeps only in-frame clones and is missing some. This sample has around 130,000 clones, with over 70% found just once. The sequenced sample was peripheral blood. These receptors all come from a man older than 75 with acute or convalescent COVID-19.

This clone was seen only once. Written as DNA, the CDR3 is TGTGCCACCAGTGATTTCGACTCGGGCGGGGAGCTGTTTTTT. Encoded protein: CATSDFDSGGELFF. This sequence joins TRBV24-1 and TRBJ2-2, with no clear D. CDR3 length: 14 residues. The germline V gene encodes CDR1 KGHDR and CDR2 SFDVKD. V was trimmed by 1 base and J by 7 bases, leaving 9 bases between them.

The rearrangement uses TRBV30 and TRBJ2-5; D unresolved. Germline CDR1 is GTSNPN and CDR2 is SVGIG (reference sequence). Trimming pared 2 bases from V and 1 base from J, leaving 11 bases between. CDR3 length equals 14 residues. CDR3 residues: CAWSLGSPQETQYF. CDR3 sequence (DNA): TGTGCCTGGAGTTTGGGCTCCCCCCAAGAGACCCAGTACTTC.

This clone was counted a few times. This chain connects TRBV6-5 to TRBJ2-7, with 8 bases fitting TRBD2. Germline CDR1 is MNHEY and CDR2 is SVGAGI. The CDR3 spans 14 residues. With V trimmed by 2 bases and J by 7 bases, 7 bases remained unmatched. CDR3 coding DNA: TGTGCCAGCAGTTACGCGCGGGGGGCAGGGGAGCAGTACTTC. It translates to CASSYARGAGEQYF.

The chain has TRBV15 and TRBJ2-5; TRBD2 matches 12 bases. CDR1 LNHNV and CDR2 YYDKDF come from the germline V gene (reference sequence). Trimming at V came to 1 base and at J to 3 bases, leaving 0 bases not matched to a gene. This CDR3 is built from 15 residues. As DNA, the CDR3 is TGTGCCACCAGCAGAGCTAGCGGGGGGGAAGAGACCCAGTACTTC. Translation gives CATSRASGGEETQYF.

V is TRBV29-1 and J is TRBJ1-3, with TRBD1 identical over 10 bases. The CDR3 runs 13 residues. V dropped 6 bases and J dropped 4; count of bases not matched to a gene: 3. Germline V gene sequence: CDR1 SQVTM, CDR2 ANQGSEA. The CDR3 here is CSVRTGGGNTIYF. The CDR3 bases are TGCAGCGTACGGACAGGGGGAGGAAACACCATATATTTT.

The V call is TRBV6-2 or TRBV6-3, the J call TRBJ2-7; 9 bases line up with TRBD1. V shed 5 bases, J shed 6 bases, and the junction held 5 bases outside the gene matches. Germline CDR1 is MNHEY and CDR2 is SVGEGT. The length of the CDR3 is 13 residues. The CDR3 spells CASSKGQGGEQYF. The CDR3 DNA reads as TGTGCCAGCAGTAAGGGACAGGGAGGCGAGCAGTACTTC.

This chain uses TRBV5-1 with TRBJ2-2, with D possibly being TRBD2 (5 bases). This CDR3 is built from 15 residues. The germline V gene has CDR1 SGHRS and CDR2 YFSETQ. V was shortened by 0 bases and J by 6 bases, with 12 bases between the two germline ends. The CDR3 DNA reads TGCGCCAGCAGCTTGGACGGAGGTGTCTCCGGGGAGCTGTTTTTT. Protein product: CASSLDGGVSGELFF.

The chain joins TRBV3-1 (or the pseudogene TRBV3-2) to TRBJ2-7, with a tentative D call TRBD2 (6 bases). The germline gives CDR1 LGHDT, CDR2 YNNKEL (reference sequence). There are 15 residues in the CDR3. V gave up 1 base and J gave up 4 bases, with 14 bases separating them. The CDR3 bases are TGTGCCAGCAGCCAAGCTGCGGGACGGATATACGAGCAGTACTTC. Translation gives CASSQAAGRIYEQYF.